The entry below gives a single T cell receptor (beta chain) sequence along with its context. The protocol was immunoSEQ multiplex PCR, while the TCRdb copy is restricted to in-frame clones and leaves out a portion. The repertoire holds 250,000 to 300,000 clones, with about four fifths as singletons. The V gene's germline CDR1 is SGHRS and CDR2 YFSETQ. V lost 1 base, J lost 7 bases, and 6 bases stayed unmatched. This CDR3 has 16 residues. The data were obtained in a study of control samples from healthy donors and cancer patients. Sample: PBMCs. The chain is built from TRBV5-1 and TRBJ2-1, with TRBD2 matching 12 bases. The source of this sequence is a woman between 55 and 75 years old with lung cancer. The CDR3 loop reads CASSLTSGGPRNEQFF. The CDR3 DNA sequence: TGCGCCAGCAGCTTGACTAGCGGGGGGCCGAGAAATGAGCAGTTCTTC.